This T cell receptor (beta chain) was recovered during a study of blood T cell repertoires in COVID-19. Study details: The study drew acute and convalescent COVID-19 samples from the United States, Italy and Spain. Sources were T cells, B-cell-depleted T cells, or PBMCs; the material itself was cDNA or gDNA.

As originally analysed: Amplification with reference gene primers provided the estimates of nucleated cell counts. Measured with immunoSEQ multiplex PCR; TCRdb has only the in-frame clones, and not every one. Clone size and V and J calls were adopted from that table, with D and trimming inferred from the DNA. Among hundreds of thousands of clones listed, around nine tenths were seen once. The junction had 7 bases not matched to a gene; V was cut back by 1 base and J by 9 bases. The CDR3 length is 14 residues. Per the germline V gene, CDR1 is LGHNT and CDR2 is FRNRAP. This rearrangement joins TRBV12-5 to TRBJ2-5; TRBD2 aligns across 8 bases. The sequenced sample consisted of peripheral blood. The origin of this receptor is a woman between 55 and 75 years old who had recovered from COVID-19. DNA for the CDR3: TGTGCTAGTGGTTTGGAAACTAGCGGCACGCCCCAGTACTTC. It codes for CASGLETSGTPQYF.